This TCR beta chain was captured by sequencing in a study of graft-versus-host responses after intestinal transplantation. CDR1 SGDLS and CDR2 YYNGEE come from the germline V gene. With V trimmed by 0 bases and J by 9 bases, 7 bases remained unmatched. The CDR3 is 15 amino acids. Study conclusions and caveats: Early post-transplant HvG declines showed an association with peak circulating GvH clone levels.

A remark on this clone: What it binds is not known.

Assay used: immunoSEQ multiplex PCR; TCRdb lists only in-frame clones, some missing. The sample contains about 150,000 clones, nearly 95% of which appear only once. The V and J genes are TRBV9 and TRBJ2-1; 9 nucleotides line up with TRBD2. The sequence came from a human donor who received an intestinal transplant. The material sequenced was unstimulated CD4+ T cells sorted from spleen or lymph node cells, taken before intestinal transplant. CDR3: CASSVGAAGGSEQFF. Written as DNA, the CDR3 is TGTGCCAGCAGCGTAGGTGCAGCGGGAGGCAGTGAGCAGTTCTTC.